The clone carrying this T cell receptor beta chain was seen a handful of times. From germline, CDR1 is SGHVS and CDR2 FQNEAQ. CDR3 size: 16 residues. V lost 4 bases, J lost 2 bases, and 16 bases lay in between. Measured with immunoSEQ multiplex PCR; TCRdb has only the in-frame clones, and not every one. Among some 41,000 clones listed, roughly 85% were seen once. These data originate in a study of PD-L1 blockade in urothelial cancer. The wider study: Intravenous atezolizumab, 1,200 mg every 3 weeks, was begun by patients in the mid-2010s. Chemotherapy regimens numbering 0 to 3 had been given to patients.

As for time point: peripheral blood 6 weeks after treatment start. Each individual provided 1 to 8 samples (taken pretreatment and on-treatment). The sequenced sample was PBMCs, obtained around atezolizumab (anti-PD-L1) treatment. V is TRBV7-8 and J is TRBJ2-3; D might be TRBD1 (5 bases). The receptor comes from a man between 60 and 70 years old with urothelial cancer. The CDR3: CASSSRRDSFTDTQYF. The DNA for the CDR3 is TGTGCCAGCAGCTCCCGCCGAGACAGCTTCACAGATACGCAGTATTTT.